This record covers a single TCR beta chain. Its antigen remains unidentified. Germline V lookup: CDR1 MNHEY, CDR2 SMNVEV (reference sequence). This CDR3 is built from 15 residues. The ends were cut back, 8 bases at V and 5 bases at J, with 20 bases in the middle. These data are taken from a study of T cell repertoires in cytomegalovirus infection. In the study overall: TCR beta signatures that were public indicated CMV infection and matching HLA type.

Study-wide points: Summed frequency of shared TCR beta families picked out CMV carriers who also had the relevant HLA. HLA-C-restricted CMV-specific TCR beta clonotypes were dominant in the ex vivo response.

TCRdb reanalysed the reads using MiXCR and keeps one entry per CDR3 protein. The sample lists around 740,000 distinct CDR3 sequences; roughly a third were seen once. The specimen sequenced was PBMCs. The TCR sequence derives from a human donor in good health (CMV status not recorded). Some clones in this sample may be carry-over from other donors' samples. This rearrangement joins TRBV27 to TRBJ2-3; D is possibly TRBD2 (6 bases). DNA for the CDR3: TGTGCCAGCCTATCGCTCGCGGAGGGAGAAGATACGCAGTATTTT. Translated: CASLSLAEGEDTQYF.